Each of the 25 T cell receptor beta chains below was sequenced from the same sample in a study of blood T cell repertoires in COVID-19. Libraries were prepared by immunoSEQ multiplex PCR; TCRdb keeps only in-frame clonotypes and omits some of them. Among 110,000 or so clones, less than 85% were seen once, and the ten largest hold about 13%. Sequencing was done on a sample of peripheral blood. Source of these receptors: a human donor in a cohort sampled during active COVID-19.

The chain employs TRBV19 and TRBJ1-5; TRBD1 might be the D (5 bases). Germline V CDR1 and CDR2: LNHDA, SQIVND (reference sequence). The CDR3 contains 15 residues. V gave up 1 base and J gave up 7 bases, with 14 bases separating them. CDR3 protein: CASSIGAGMGQPQHF. CDR3 coding DNA: TGTGCCAGTAGTATAGGGGCAGGGATGGGACAGCCCCAGCATTTT.

This clone showed up just a few times. The CDR3 protein is CASSPGTGDQPQHF. The CDR3 region has the DNA TGTGCCAGCAGCCCCGGGACAGGGGATCAGCCCCAGCATTTT. The gene calls are TRBV6-6 and TRBJ1-5; 10 positions agree with TRBD1. The CDR3 is made up of 14 amino acids. The junction had 4 bases not matched to a gene; V was cut back by 6 bases and J by 5 bases. Germline CDR1 is MNHNY and CDR2 is SVGAGI (reference sequence).

The chain recombines TRBV23-1 with TRBJ1-6; TRBD1 is a possible D gene (6 bases). TRBV23-1 is recorded as an ORF, its role being uncertain. V lost 8 bases and J 2 bases, leaving 22 bases between the germline ends. The CDR3 length is 18 residues. CDR3 nucleotides: TGCGCCAGCCCGAGTGAGACCAGGGGTTTCACCTATAATTCACCCCTCCACTTT. Its protein is CASPSETRGFTYNSPLHF.

The CDR3 nucleotides read TGTGCCAGCAGTGAGGGGACTAGCGGGGGGTCCTACAATGAGCAGTTCTTC. It specifies CASSEGTSGGSYNEQFF. The rearrangement uses TRBV6-1 and TRBJ2-1; 15 nucleotides match TRBD2. With 3 bases clipped from V and 1 base from J, the junction kept 1 base outside the gene matches. The CDR3 sequence is 17 residues long. Germline loops: CDR1 MNHNS, CDR2 SASEGT.

V is TRBV6-2 or TRBV6-3 and J is TRBJ1-2; 11 bases align to TRBD1. The V and J ends lost 6 bases and 4 bases, in that order; junction bases with no gene match: 10. The CDR3 totals 16 residues. The V gene's germline CDR1 is MNHEY and CDR2 SVGEGT. The CDR3 loop reads CASSYNGQGASYGYTF. In nucleotides, the CDR3 is TGTGCCAGCAGCTATAATGGACAGGGGGCGAGCTATGGCTACACCTTC.

This clone was counted a few times. This rearrangement joins TRBV7-2 to TRBJ2-3; TRBD2 might be the D (6 bases). The CDR3 contains 17 residues. Germline V gene data show CDR1 as SGHTA and CDR2 as FQGNSA. The V gene lost 0 bases and the J gene lost 0 bases, with 13 bases spanning the gap. CDR3 in DNA: TGTGCCAGCAGCTTAGCGAGGACTATACCTAGCACAGATACGCAGTATTTT. The encoded protein is CASSLARTIPSTDTQYF.

The rearrangement links TRBV11-3 to TRBJ2-3; the match to TRBD1 covers 11 bases. The CDR3 is 14 amino acids. V lost 5 bases to trimming and J lost 5 bases; unmatched junction nucleotides: 3. Germline V lookup: CDR1 SGHNT, CDR2 YENEEA. CDR3 nucleotide sequence: TGTGCCAGCAGCGGACAGGGGGCGCGAGATACGCAGTATTTT. This codes for CASSGQGARDTQYF.

The rearrangement uses TRBV5-1 and TRBJ1-1; TRBD1 might be the D (5 bases). The CDR3 extends over 14 amino acids. In germline, CDR1 is SGHRS, CDR2 YFSETQ. V lost 5 bases, J lost 1 base, and 12 bases lay in between. CDR3 in DNA: TGCGCCAGCAGTCCGTTTGGGGCGAACACTGAAGCTTTCTTT. Translation: CASSPFGANTEAFF.

CDR3 sequence: CASSPDGDSGANVLTF. The CDR3 DNA reads as TGTGCCAGTAGCCCCGACGGGGACTCTGGGGCCAACGTCCTGACTTTC. The J gene is TRBJ2-6, the V gene TRBV19; a possible D gene is TRBD2 (5 bases). Germline V gene data show CDR1 as LNHDA and CDR2 as SQIVND (reference sequence). This CDR3 has 16 residues. Between the trimmed V and J ends, which lost 6 bases and 0 bases, there was a span of 12 bases.

The chain recombines TRBV28 with TRBJ1-5; D is uncertain. The V gene lost 0 bases and the J gene lost 2 bases, with 5 bases spanning the gap. Germline loops: CDR1 MDHEN, CDR2 SYDVKM. The CDR3 length is 14 residues. The CDR3 is CASSLWGGNQPQHF. In DNA, the CDR3 is TGTGCCAGCAGTTTATGGGGCGGCAATCAGCCCCAGCATTTT.

The chain carries TRBV2 and TRBJ2-4, with D tentatively TRBD1 (6 bases). The ends were cut back, 4 bases at V and 3 bases at J, with 10 bases in the middle. There are 14 residues in the CDR3. Germline values: CDR1 SNHLY, CDR2 FYNNEI. CDR3 amino acids: CASSGGHLKNIQYF. The CDR3 DNA reads as TGTGCCAGCAGTGGGGGACACCTCAAAAACATTCAGTACTTC.

This clone was picked up one time. Here the CDR3 DNA reads TGTGCCAGCAGTTACTCGAGAGGGATTGAAGCTTTCTTT. It encodes CASSYSRGIEAFF. The genes are TRBV6-2 or TRBV6-3 and TRBJ1-1; D remains ambiguous. This CDR3 is 13 amino acids long. The germline CDR1 and CDR2 sequences are MNHEY and SVGEGT. Deletions cut 0 bases from V and 7 bases from J, with 9 bases between.

The chain joins TRBV7-2 to TRBJ2-1, with D perhaps TRBD1 (6 bases). Trimming left V 1 base short and J 7 bases short, with 8 bases between. The V gene's germline CDR1 is SGHTA and CDR2 FQGNSA. The CDR3 loop spans 13 amino acids. The CDR3: CASSLDRENEQFF. DNA of the CDR3: TGTGCCAGCAGCTTAGACAGGGAAAATGAGCAGTTCTTC.

This clone turned up a few times. This sequence joins TRBV3-1 (or the pseudogene TRBV3-2) and TRBJ1-2; D perhaps matches TRBD1 (5 bases). The germline V gene encodes CDR1 LGHDT and CDR2 YNNKEL (reference sequence). This CDR3 is built from 14 residues. V dropped 6 bases and J dropped 3 bases, with 14 bases sitting between them. Here the CDR3 reads CASSSGARYYGYTF. As DNA, the CDR3 is TGTGCCAGCAGTTCTGGGGCACGGTACTATGGCTACACCTTC.

The chain combines TRBV5-1 with TRBJ1-3; 9 bases map to TRBD1. The CDR3 is made up of 16 amino acids. The germline V gene encodes CDR1 SGHRS and CDR2 YFSETQ. With V trimmed by 3 bases and J by 3 bases, 7 bases remained unmatched. DNA of the CDR3: TGCGCCAGCAGCTCAGGACAGGGGAAGAATGGAAACACCATATATTTT. Residues: CASSSGQGKNGNTIYF.

V is TRBV10-3 and J is TRBJ2-7; no clear D. Trimming stripped 0 bases from V and 12 bases from J, with 12 bases between. This CDR3 has 12 amino acids. The germline gives CDR1 ENHRY, CDR2 SYGVKD. The CDR3 here is CAISESELLAYF. The DNA for the CDR3 is TGTGCCATCAGTGAGTCGGAGCTTCTGGCGTACTTC.

V usage is TRBV7-9 and J usage is TRBJ2-7; 7 bases are a match to TRBD1. Germline CDR1 is SEHNR and CDR2 is FQNEAQ (reference sequence). The CDR3 runs 14 residues. J was trimmed by 5 bases and V by 5 bases; bases with no gene match: 9. The CDR3 DNA sequence: TGTGCCAGCAGCCTGACAGGGAAGGCCCACGAGCAGTACTTC. Its protein product is CASSLTGKAHEQYF.

The chain employs TRBV18 and TRBJ2-5, with D hard to call. The CDR3 totals 14 residues. The germline V gene encodes CDR1 KGHSH and CDR2 LQKENI. Trimming took 2 bases from V and 1 from J, leaving 8 bases between them. The CDR3 region is CASSPERFQETQYF. The CDR3 DNA sequence: TGTGCCAGCTCACCAGAGAGGTTCCAAGAGACCCAGTACTTC.

CDR3 sequence (DNA): TGTGCCAGTAGGACCCTAGGGGCGGGGGAAGATGGGGAGCTGTTTTTT. Translating gives CASRTLGAGEDGELFF. The V gene is TRBV19, the J gene TRBJ2-2, with 7 bases matching TRBD2. V trimming: 6 bases; J trimming: 8 bases; junction bases outside the gene matches: 15. The germline V gene has CDR1 LNHDA and CDR2 SQIVND (reference sequence). The CDR3 length is 16 residues.

This clone occurred a few times. The V call is TRBV3-1 (or the pseudogene TRBV3-2), the J call TRBJ2-5; 7 nucleotides agree with TRBD2. Per the germline V gene, CDR1 is LGHDT and CDR2 is YNNKEL (reference sequence). The CDR3 runs 17 residues. J lost 4 bases, V lost 3 bases, and 14 bases had no gene match. The CDR3 sequence is CASSQLLSGAARETQYF. CDR3 in DNA: TGTGCCAGCAGCCAGCTCCTCAGCGGGGCGGCTAGAGAGACCCAGTACTTC.

V is TRBV4-1 and J is TRBJ2-7; possible D gene TRBD2, 6 bases. Trimming took 2 bases from V and 2 from J, leaving 13 bases between them. This CDR3 comprises 15 residues. In germline, CDR1 is MGHRA, CDR2 YSYEKL. The CDR3 spells CASSQPGLSPYEQYF. The CDR3 DNA reads as TGCGCCAGCAGCCAACCGGGACTTTCCCCCTACGAGCAGTACTTC.

The chain employs TRBV28 and TRBJ2-7, with unresolved D. CDR3 size: 11 residues. Germline-derived CDR1 and CDR2 are MDHEN and SYDVKM. V lost 10 bases and J lost 4, with 11 bases in between. CDR3 nucleotides: TGTGCCACCATGACACCTTACGAGCAGTACTTC. This translates into CATMTPYEQYF. Variable domain in full (rest from reference TRBV28 and TRBJ2-7): DVKVTQSSRYLVKRTGEKVFLECVQDMDHENMFWYRQDPGLGLRLIYFSYDVKMKEKGDIPEGYSVSREKKERFSLILESASTNQTSMYLCATMTPYEQYFGPGTRLTVT.

The chain uses TRBV6-1 and TRBJ2-7; D call uncertain. From germline, CDR1 is MNHNS and CDR2 SASEGT. V lost 3 bases and J 4 bases, leaving 4 bases between the germline ends. This CDR3 is built from 11 residues. The CDR3 loop reads CASSDLYEQYF. The DNA for the CDR3 is TGTGCCAGCAGTGACCTTTACGAGCAGTACTTC.

This chain uses TRBV7-2 with TRBJ2-3; 8 positions match TRBD1. The V and J ends lost 1 base and 4 bases, in that order; junction bases with no gene match: 4. Germline CDR1 reads SGHTA; CDR2 reads FQGNSA. The CDR3 spans 15 residues. The CDR3 DNA sequence: TGTGCCAGCAGCTTAGAACAGGGGGTCCCAGATACGCAGTATTTT. Protein: CASSLEQGVPDTQYF.

The V and J genes are TRBV5-1 and TRBJ1-1; maybe TRBD1 (5 bases). This CDR3 has 12 residues. Germline-derived CDR1 and CDR2 are SGHRS and YFSETQ. Trimming stripped 3 bases from V and 7 bases from J, with 10 bases between. The DNA for the CDR3 is TGCGCCAGCAGCTACGACAGTGGTGAAGCTTTCTTT. It translates to CASSYDSGEAFF.